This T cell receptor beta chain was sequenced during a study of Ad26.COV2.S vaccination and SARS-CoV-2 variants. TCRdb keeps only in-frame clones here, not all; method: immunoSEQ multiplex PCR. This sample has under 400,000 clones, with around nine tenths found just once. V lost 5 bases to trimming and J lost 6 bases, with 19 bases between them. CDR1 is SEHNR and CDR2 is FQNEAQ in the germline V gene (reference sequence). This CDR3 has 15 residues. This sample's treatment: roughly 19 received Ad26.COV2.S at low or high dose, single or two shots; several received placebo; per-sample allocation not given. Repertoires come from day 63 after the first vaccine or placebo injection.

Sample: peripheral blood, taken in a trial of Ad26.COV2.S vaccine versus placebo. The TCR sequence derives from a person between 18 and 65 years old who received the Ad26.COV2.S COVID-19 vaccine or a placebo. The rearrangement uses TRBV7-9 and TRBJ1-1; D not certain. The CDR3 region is CASSPPTGLLPEAFF. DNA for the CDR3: TGTGCCAGCAGCCCTCCAACGGGTTTGTTGCCTGAAGCTTTCTTT.